This T cell receptor (beta chain) comes out of a study of blood T cell repertoires in COVID-19. Across the study: Whether acute or convalescent, the COVID-19 samples came from the United States, Italy and Spain. PBMCs, B-cell-depleted T cells, or T cells provided the cDNA or gDNA that made up the material.

Original processing notes: It was from reference gene primer amplification that nucleated cell counts were estimated. Method: immunoSEQ multiplex PCR; TCRdb's copy keeps in-frame clones and lacks some. Clone size and the V and J calls come from that table; the DNA yielded D and trimming. This sample carries about 200,000 clones, approximately 81% of them seen once, and the ten largest clones take 10%. Germline loops: CDR1 LNHNV, CDR2 YYDKDF (reference sequence). With 0 bases removed from V and 6 bases from J, the gap between germline ends came to 14 bases. The CDR3 runs 15 residues. The receptor's source is an elderly woman with acute or convalescent COVID-19. The rearrangement uses TRBV15 and TRBJ1-1, with D possibly matching TRBD1 (6 bases). Sequenced material: peripheral blood. As DNA, the CDR3 is TGTGCCACCAGCAGAGATCTGGGGGCTGGGGCTGAAGCTTTCTTT. Translation: CATSRDLGAGAEAFF.